This T cell receptor (beta chain) was obtained from a study of cytomegalovirus exposure and HLA in healthy donors. Findings and limits, study-wide: Cytomegalovirus-associated TCR beta chains were listed, numbering 150 to 200. A later analysis linked a missense variant in DCLRE1C to the trimming of TCR beta V and J genes.

PCR employed 60 Vbeta and 13 Jbeta primers. Using immunoSEQ multiplex PCR, the repertoire was profiled, and TCRdb retains in-frame clones only, with some absent. The table lists tens of thousands of clones, around nine tenths of them singletons. Trimming at V came to 3 bases and at J to 6 bases, leaving 4 bases not matched to a gene. Per germline, CDR1 MDHEN and CDR2 SYDVKM. The CDR3 runs 13 residues. Note on this clone: Antigen unknown.

Donors likely had unrecorded immune exposures despite being nominally healthy when sampled. The clonotype comes from a young man in good health and CMV-seropositive. The rearrangement joins TRBV28 to TRBJ1-2; 7 bases fit TRBD1. The sequenced sample was PBMCs. The CDR3 is CASSFRGKDGYTF. The CDR3 DNA follows: TGTGCCAGCAGTTTCAGGGGGAAGGATGGCTACACCTTC.